This T cell receptor (beta chain) was documented in a study of blood T cells in healthy people across ages. PCR was performed a second time for roughly 7 to 11 cycles using a sample-barcoded 5' primer and a J-beta primer mix. One entry per CDR3 protein, called by TCRdb with MiXCR from the 5' RACE reads. The sample comprises fewer than 800,000 distinct CDR3 sequences, just under 25% of which are singletons, and roughly a tenth rests with the top ten. For every donor, a draw yielded about 10 milliliters of peripheral blood. Ten or more counts support this clonotype. Its antigen is unknown. V was clipped by 5 bases and J by 5 bases; unmatched bases: 5. CDR1 and CDR2 from the germline V gene are DFQATT and SNEGSKA (reference sequence). CDR3 length equals 12 residues. Study-wide results and limits: The study found TCR beta diversity correlated strongly with naive T cell percentage.

These data were likewise used in another study, on T cells of mothers and their children.

The origin of this receptor is a boy between 10 and 17 years old in good health. The sample taken for sequencing was blood. The chain joins TRBV20-1 to TRBJ2-5; 7 nucleotides match TRBD2. CDR3: CSAGGGAETQYF. CDR3 nucleotide sequence: TGCAGTGCTGGGGGGGGAGCGGAGACCCAGTACTTC.